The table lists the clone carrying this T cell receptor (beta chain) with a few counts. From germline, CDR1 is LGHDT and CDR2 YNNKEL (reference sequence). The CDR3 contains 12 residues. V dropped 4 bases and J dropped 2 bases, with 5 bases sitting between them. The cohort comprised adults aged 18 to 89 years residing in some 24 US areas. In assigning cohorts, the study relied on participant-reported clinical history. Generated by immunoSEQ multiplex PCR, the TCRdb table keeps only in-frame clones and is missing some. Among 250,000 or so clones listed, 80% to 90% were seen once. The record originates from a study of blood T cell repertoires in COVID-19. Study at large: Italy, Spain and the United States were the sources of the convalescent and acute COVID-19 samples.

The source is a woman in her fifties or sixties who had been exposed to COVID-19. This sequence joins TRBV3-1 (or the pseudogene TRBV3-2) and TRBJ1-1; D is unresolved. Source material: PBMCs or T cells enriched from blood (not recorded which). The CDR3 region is CASSRSNTEAFF. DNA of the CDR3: TGTGCCAGCAGCCGGAGTAACACTGAAGCTTTCTTT.